These 24 T cell receptor beta chains were all obtained from the same sample, sequenced in a study of cytomegalovirus exposure and HLA in healthy donors. PCR amplification relied on 60 Vbeta primers (plus 13 Jbeta primers). Assay: immunoSEQ multiplex PCR; the TCRdb copy retains only in-frame clones and omits some. Of fewer than 55,000 clones listed, roughly 64% were seen once; the top ten hold more than 10%. Sequenced material: PBMCs. The receptor source for this set is a man in his 60s in good health and CMV-seropositive.

The chain couples TRBV6-5 to TRBJ2-7; D is possibly TRBD1 (5 bases). The V and J ends lost 8 bases and 1 base respectively, with 12 bases between them. The CDR3 contains 13 residues. CDR1 is MNHEY and CDR2 is SVGAGI in the germline V gene. The CDR3 protein is CASQRQSSYEQYF. In DNA, the CDR3 is TGTGCCAGCCAAAGACAGTCATCCTACGAGCAGTACTTC.

This chain connects TRBV4-3 to TRBJ1-1; 7 bases line up with TRBD1. The length of the CDR3 is 15 residues. V shed 1 base and J 0 bases; nucleotides not matched to a gene: 2. Germline V CDR1 and CDR2: LGHNA, YSLEER. The CDR3 spells CASSQGRGVNTEAFF. In nucleotides, the CDR3 is TGCGCCAGCAGCCAAGGCAGGGGGGTGAACACTGAAGCTTTCTTT.

In this sample, this clone turned up a few times. V and J are TRBV30 and TRBJ1-3, with a weak D call TRBD1 (6 bases). Trimming shortened V by 4 bases and J by 9 bases, and 16 bases separated the two germline ends. This CDR3 is 13 amino acids long. Germline V lookup: CDR1 GTSNPN, CDR2 SVGIG (reference sequence). CDR3 nucleotide sequence: TGTGCCTGGACCCTCAGGGGAAAAACCACCATATATTTT. This codes for CAWTLRGKTTIYF.

J is TRBJ2-1 and V is TRBV6-5, with TRBD2 matching 9 bases. The germline gives CDR1 MNHEY, CDR2 SVGAGI. The CDR3 runs 13 residues. Trimming took 6 bases from V and 7 from J; bases not matched to a gene: 4. This chain's CDR3 is CASSRGRENEQFF. The CDR3 nucleotides read TGTGCCAGCAGCCGCGGGAGGGAGAATGAGCAGTTCTTC.

The V call is TRBV5-4, the J call TRBJ2-7; 8 bases match TRBD1. Unmatched junction bases numbered 4, after V lost 0 bases and J lost 2 bases. There are 15 residues in the CDR3. Germline values: CDR1 SGHNT, CDR2 YYREEE (reference sequence). The CDR3 DNA is TGTGCCAGCAGCTTGGGTACGGACAGGGCCTACGAGCAGTACTTC. It codes for CASSLGTDRAYEQYF.

The chain joins TRBV7-2 to TRBJ1-2, with a tentative D call TRBD1 (6 bases). Trimming shortened V by 4 bases and J by 0 bases, and 12 bases separated the two germline ends. CDR1 is SGHTA, CDR2 FQGNSA, per germline. CDR3 length: 15 residues. The CDR3 bases are TGTGCCAGCAGCTCGGGGGGGGGCGCTAACTATGGCTACACCTTC. It codes for CASSSGGGANYGYTF.

The genes are TRBV14 and TRBJ2-3; 7 bases agree with TRBD2. Germline CDR1 and CDR2: SGHDN and FVKESK. The CDR3 covers 17 residues. The V and J ends lost 1 base and 2 bases, in that order; junction bases with no gene match: 9. CDR3 sequence (DNA): TGTGCCAGCAGCCAAGGCTTCCGGGACTACTTCACAGATACGCAGTATTTT. Its translation: CASSQGFRDYFTDTQYF.

In its sample, this clone was seen a few times. V gene TRBV7-3 combines with J gene TRBJ1-1; 9 bases align to TRBD1. The CDR3 covers 13 residues. With V trimmed by 6 bases and J by 6 bases, 5 bases remained unmatched. Germline CDR1 reads SGHTA; CDR2 reads FQGTGA. The CDR3 loop is CASSPQGAAEAFF. For the CDR3, the DNA is TGTGCCAGCAGTCCACAGGGGGCTGCTGAAGCTTTCTTT.

The chain combines TRBV2 with TRBJ2-2, with 9 nucleotides matching TRBD1. V trimming: 2 bases; J trimming: 6 bases; junction bases outside the gene matches: 10. This CDR3 is built from 17 residues. Germline V gene data show CDR1 as SNHLY and CDR2 as FYNNEI. CDR3 nucleotides: TGTGCCAGCAGTGAATTGGACAGGGGACAGGCACCCGGGGAGCTGTTTTTT. Protein: CASSELDRGQAPGELFF.

The V call is TRBV6-1, the J call TRBJ1-4; 9 nucleotides align to TRBD1. V shed 6 bases and J 6 bases; nucleotides not matched to a gene: 8. Germline V CDR1 and CDR2: MNHNS, SASEGT. This CDR3 contains 15 residues. The CDR3 loop is CASSFLDRGDEKLFF. In DNA form, the CDR3 reads TGTGCCAGCAGCTTCCTCGACAGGGGGGATGAAAAACTGTTTTTT.

The chain employs TRBV6-1 and TRBJ1-5, with D possibly TRBD1 on 5 matching bases. V shed 3 bases and J shed 7 bases, with 10 bases lying between them. Germline V CDR1 and CDR2: MNHNS, SASEGT. There are 13 residues in the CDR3. CDR3 amino acids: CASSEGQGQPQHF. The CDR3, as DNA: TGTGCCAGCAGTGAGGGGCAGGGCCAGCCCCAGCATTTT.

The CDR3 spells CASSRSRTETQYF. Written as DNA, the CDR3 is TGTGCCAGCAGTCGGAGTAGAACGGAGACCCAGTACTTC. The V gene is TRBV6-1, the J gene TRBJ2-5; D call uncertain. The V end was cut by 5 bases, the J end by 5 bases, with 12 bases between. This CDR3 has 13 residues. CDR1 and CDR2 from the germline V gene are MNHNS and SASEGT.

The rearrangement links TRBV6-6 to TRBJ2-7; D might be TRBD2 (6 bases). Germline V CDR1 and CDR2: MNHNY, SVGAGI (reference sequence). The CDR3 loop spans 13 amino acids. The ends were cut back, 7 bases at V and 3 bases at J, with 13 bases in the middle. CDR3 loop: CASKGLADYEQYF. Here the CDR3 DNA reads TGTGCCAGCAAGGGGTTAGCGGACTACGAGCAGTACTTC.

This clone was observed many times. V is TRBV6-1 and J is TRBJ2-5; a possible D gene is TRBD1 (6 bases). Germline-derived CDR1 and CDR2 are MNHNS and SASEGT. The CDR3 extends over 12 amino acids. V lost 7 bases, J lost 2 bases, and 8 bases lay in between. CDR3 amino acids: CASMDRQETQYF. For the CDR3, the DNA is TGTGCCAGCATGGACAGACAAGAGACCCAGTACTTC.

V and J are TRBV7-2 and TRBJ2-2; the D is unclear. Trimming cost V 7 bases and J 1 base, with 13 bases left between them. Germline loops: CDR1 SGHTA, CDR2 FQGNSA. The CDR3 totals 15 residues. The CDR3 protein is CASIPLERNTGELFF. For the CDR3, the DNA is TGTGCCAGCATCCCATTGGAGCGGAACACCGGGGAGCTGTTTTTT.

The sample holds one count of this clone. The chain recombines TRBV27 with TRBJ2-3, with TRBD2 matching over 9 bases. The CDR3 runs 15 residues. CDR1 and CDR2 (germline): MNHEY, SMNVEV (reference sequence). V dropped 7 bases and J dropped 2; count of bases not matched to a gene: 7. CDR3 DNA: TGTGCCAGCAAGAAGCGGGAGGTACCCACAGATACGCAGTATTTT. Its translation is CASKKREVPTDTQYF.

This clone was counted a single time. This chain uses TRBV18 with TRBJ2-5; D remains unclear. The CDR3 is 13 amino acids. Germline values: CDR1 KGHSH, CDR2 LQKENI. The ends were cut back, 4 bases at V and 2 bases at J, with 8 bases in the middle. The chain's CDR3 is CASSREAQETQYF. DNA for the CDR3: TGTGCCAGCTCACGCGAGGCGCAAGAGACCCAGTACTTC.

The chain combines TRBV7-2 with TRBJ1-2; weak D call: TRBD1 (6 bases). CDR3 length equals 14 residues. Between the trimmed V and J ends, which lost 1 base and 6 bases, there was a span of 12 bases. Germline-derived CDR1 and CDR2 are SGHTA and FQGNSA. CDR3 DNA sequence: TGTGCCAGCAGCTTAGGACAGGTTAGACATGGCTACACCTTC. It translates to CASSLGQVRHGYTF.

The chain has TRBV19 and TRBJ2-7; a possible D gene is TRBD2 (5 bases). V lost 1 base and J 1 base, leaving 14 bases between the germline ends. Germline loops: CDR1 LNHDA, CDR2 SQIVND (reference sequence). This CDR3 is 16 amino acids long. The CDR3, as DNA: TGTGCCAGTAGTATAGGAACGGTGACGGGATCCTACGAGCAGTACTTC. This gives the protein CASSIGTVTGSYEQYF.

J is TRBJ1-1 and V is TRBV15, with D maybe TRBD1 (6 bases). Per germline, CDR1 LNHNV and CDR2 YYDKDF (reference sequence). V lost 1 base, J lost 7 bases, and 7 bases lay in between. CDR3 length equals 12 residues. The chain's CDR3 is CATSRVRGEAFF. The CDR3, as DNA: TGTGCCACCAGCAGAGTCAGGGGTGAAGCTTTCTTT.

The rearrangement links TRBV5-1 to TRBJ1-1, with D perhaps TRBD1 (5 bases). The CDR3 contains 13 residues. V gave up 4 bases and J gave up 10 bases, with 17 bases separating them. CDR1 and CDR2 from the germline V gene are SGHRS and YFSETQ. As DNA, the CDR3 is TGCGCCAGCAGCCCATCTACAGGCGGCGGAGCTTTCTTT. Amino acid sequence: CASSPSTGGGAFF.

The chain uses TRBV11-2 and TRBJ1-1; weak D call: TRBD1 (5 bases). Deletions cut 5 bases from V and 2 bases from J, with 12 bases between. This CDR3 has 14 amino acids. Germline lookup yields CDR1 SGHAT and CDR2 FQNNGV. The DNA for the CDR3 is TGTGCCAGCAGCCGGGGGGATATCAACACTGAAGCTTTCTTT. Translation gives CASSRGDINTEAFF.

The chain employs TRBV5-1 and TRBJ2-1; 7 bases agree with TRBD2. The length of the CDR3 is 15 residues. Trimming at V came to 0 bases and at J to 7 bases, leaving 7 bases not matched to a gene. Looked up from germline, CDR1 is SGHRS and CDR2 is YFSETQ. CDR3 in DNA: TGCGCCAGCAGCTTGGCAATAGCGGGCGGGAATGAGCAGTTCTTC. Its protein is CASSLAIAGGNEQFF.

The chain joins TRBV27 to TRBJ2-7; TRBD2 might be the D (6 bases). Trimming took 1 base from V and 6 from J, leaving 13 bases between them. Germline V CDR1 and CDR2: MNHEY, SMNVEV (reference sequence). This CDR3 is built from 14 residues. The CDR3, as DNA: TGTGCCAGCAGTTTATTGTCAGGGAGGAGCGAGCAGTACTTC. Translating gives CASSLLSGRSEQYF.